This T cell receptor beta chain was found in a study of cytomegalovirus exposure and HLA in healthy donors. Study in general: Earlier, 150 million to 200 million T cells were analyzed, and 95 million to 140 million unique TCR beta sequences were found among them. Roughly 92 million unique TCRs, all from HLA-typed donors, were included in an early release of the data. General study results and limits: An assumption of roughly uniform sequencing depth across donors underlay the presence/absence analyses.

A few counts support this clone. What it binds is not known. Trimming cost V 5 bases and J 4 bases, with 17 bases left between them. The CDR3 is 15 amino acids. The V gene's germline CDR1 is MNHEY and CDR2 SMNVEV (reference sequence). 60 Vbeta and 13 Jbeta primers were used in PCR. Sequencing was performed with immunoSEQ multiplex PCR; in TCRdb, only in-frame clones are kept and a portion is missing. This sample has about 130,000 clones, with around 80% found just once. Sequencing was carried out using PBMCs. The source of this sequence is a man aged 25 to 40 in good health. The chain recombines TRBV27 with TRBJ2-5; D is ambiguous. The CDR3 here is CASSPKRAKRETQYF. In DNA, the CDR3 is TGTGCCAGCAGTCCCAAAAGAGCGAAGCGAGAGACCCAGTACTTC.